This entry is about one TCR beta chain. There is no known antigen for this receptor. No base qualities exist here, and no much larger clone lies one base off it. The sample belongs to a study of cytomegalovirus exposure and HLA in healthy donors (dated by TCRdb to about 2017). With respect to the entire study: In an earlier analysis of about 560 of the donors, 276 Gb of sequence data and approximately 120 million unique TCR beta sequences from 150 million to 200 million T cells were reported. A later analysis re-examined previously published TCR beta repertoires from roughly 720 donors and added high-resolution HLA genotyping to investigate patterns of TCR occurrence. To decide whether each TCR beta V gene segment behaved as functional or pseudogenic, an earlier analysis of nearly 600 of the donors relied on high-throughput TCR beta sequencing. The aim of the study was to test whether cataloging public T cell receptors could identify signatures of past pathogen exposure. Around 320 gigabases of sequencing data and 70 million to 85 million unique TCR sequences were included in an early release covering 500 to 750 HLA-typed donors. Alongside the repertoire data, information on donor age, sex, ethnicity and CMV serostatus was compiled. Across around 400 genotyped donors of the cohort, an average of roughly 200,000 unique TCR beta nucleotide sequences per donor were sequenced, and around 20% of those sequences were non-productive. The number of donors typed differed by locus, with 629-630 for A, B, C, DRB1 and DQB1, over 500 for DQA1, approximately 570 for DPA1, and 400 to 490 for DPB1. HLA typing included class I and class II loci at four-digit resolution. The T cell repertoires of roughly 660 subjects were profiled by immunosequencing and related to cytomegalovirus serostatus. High-throughput TCR immunosequencing, statistical association of individual TCRs with disease status, and machine learning were combined to predict cytomegalovirus infection status. All discovery cohort repertoires had been generated on a single sequencing platform. In the later analysis, no new phenotypic data were used to find candidate immune exposures; instead, reliance was placed on TCR beta sequences and their occurrence across donors. Of the 300 to 450 genotyped donors, more than 75% were placed in the genetic ancestry cluster associated with self-reported Caucasian donors. A separate validation cohort of 90 to 150 different subjects was used in addition to the approximately 700-subject first cohort. Genome-wide SNP genotypes for about 55% of the 666 donors were used in a later genetic analysis, which treated that subset as a discovery cohort. Four to six DR-DQ haplotypes were handled as single units for association and clustering, since linkage in the cohort was strong.

CDR1 is given as SGHNT and CDR2 as YYREEE, both from the germline V gene (reference sequence). From its cysteine to its phenylalanine, the CDR3 spans 13 amino acids. Solely the CDR3 DNA is kept, with 39 bases framed from the first base. Clipping removes 2 bases from V and 5 bases from J, with 2 as the unmatched junction base count. Broader findings and caveats from the paper: Several of the top co-occurrence clusters appeared to be linked to parvovirus B19, influenza, CMV and Epstein-Barr virus, according to a later analysis. In vitro tests confirmed that a few of the cytomegalovirus-associated TCR beta chains recognize cytomegalovirus antigens. Across donors, most TCR sequences were observed very rarely, whereas some public TCRs were present in many individuals. Because HLA typing was missing for some donors at each locus, association tests included only the typed subset. At a false discovery rate of 0.05, a later analysis linked fewer than 20,000 TCR beta sequences to specific HLA alleles. The study gave a list of about 160 TCR beta chains associated with cytomegalovirus. A further reported finding was that TCR beta sequences accurately predicted the HLA-A and HLA-B alleles for most subjects in the first cohort. It was suggested by the authors that the approach could potentially be generalized to other disease states and immunological phenotypes. The earlier analysis of approximately 590 of the donors excluded some 15 rarely observed V segments, including chromosome 9 orphons, because counts were too low. In a later genetic analysis, fewer N-insertions in productive TCRs were reported among donors in an Asian-associated ancestry cluster than the roughly 700-donor mean. In an earlier analysis of 450 to 750 of the donors, most TCR beta V segments appeared in productive rearrangements about 87% or about 30% of the time, broadly matching IMGT annotations. Correlated functional status among segregating V segments might be attributable to linkage disequilibrium, but an unknown experimental factor could not be ruled out. When HLA alleles, especially DR and DQ, strongly co-occurred, TCR associations were difficult to assign to individual alleles. A later analysis found that HLA-associated TCR beta chains were more clonally expanded and had lower generation probabilities than equally common non-associated chains. Most CMV-associated TCR beta chains appeared to be HLA-restricted in a later analysis, and the HLA associations seemed to be driven largely by CMV exposure. In a later analysis, TCR association rates were found to vary across HLA loci, with the most associated TCRs seen for DRB1 alleles and the fewest for HLA-C alleles. Presence/absence analyses assumed roughly uniform sequencing depth across donors, an assumption that may not hold. A cluster of highly shared sequence variants was judged likely to be a technical artifact of the sequencing pipeline. In a later genetic analysis, a missense DCLRE1C variant was associated with V-gene and J-gene trimming of TCR beta chains, and the association was replicated in an independent cohort. For the cohort, immune exposure information was limited to CMV serostatus. The cohort was sequenced for TCR beta chains only, and without alpha or paired-chain data the features that could be detected were limited. Because the 87-base-pair reads could not distinguish some IMGT-functional V segments, including TRBV6-2 and TRBV6-3, those segments were excluded. The classifier was reported to diagnose cytomegalovirus status with high specificity and sensitivity in both the original and validation cohorts.

Receptors were amplified or captured by the immunoSEQ multiplex PCR assay. A mixture of 60 forward primers for TCR Vbeta segments and 13 reverse primers for TCR Jbeta segments was used in the multiplex PCR. The CDR3 region of rearranged TCR beta genes was amplified from genomic DNA by a multiplex PCR assay. The amplified TCR beta libraries were sequenced on the Illumina HiSeq System as 87-base-pair reads. The source study handled its data this way. A later analysis counted approximately 74 million unique TCR beta chains across the 640 or so repertoires, and 9.5 million to 11 million of these chains were shared by at least two donors. A nearest-neighbor algorithm error-corrected the raw reads and collapsed the reads into unique sequences, merging closely related sequences to remove PCR and sequencing errors. CDR3 sequences were aligned to IMGT reference sequences to assign V, D and J gene segments. For a sequence to be retained, a match of at least six nucleotides was required to both a V gene segment and a J gene segment. Rearrangements were called productive when the CDR3 lacked stop codons and stayed in frame with V and J; all others were non-productive. Following IMGT convention, CDR3 was defined as the stretch from the second conserved V-encoded cysteine up to the conserved J-encoded phenylalanine. The earlier analysis of a few hundred of the donors excluded any sequence lacking an unambiguous match to a single V gene segment. An earlier analysis of approximately 590 of the donors classified V segments as functional when productive rearrangements were above 56.7% and as segregating when the standard deviation between donors was above 5%. To diagnose cytomegalovirus status from the catalog of TCR beta chain sequences, a statistical classification framework was built. V and J gene assignment, in a later analysis, came from comparing TCR nucleotide sequences with IMGT/GENE-DB human TR gene sequences. In a later analysis, CDR3 sequences and most-parsimonious VDJ recombination scenarios were assigned using the TCRdist pipeline. A later analysis defined each TCR beta chain by its CDR3 amino acid sequence plus V-gene family, and excluded reads lacking a unique V-gene family. As a way to deal with suspected cross-contamination and a sequencing artifact, a later analysis dropped nearly 600 nucleotide sequences that were highly shared and had low generation probability. In a later analysis, a clonal expansion index for each public chain was calculated from normalized within-repertoire ranks of inferred template counts. In a later analysis, generation probabilities were computed using a VDJ recombination model fitted to out-of-frame rearrangements, and the results were checked against IGoR. Hypergeometric tests were used in a later analysis to score TCR-TCR, TCR-HLA and TCR-CMV co-occurrence, with a repertoire-size bias correction applied to the TCR pairs. A later analysis estimated false discovery rates by permuting HLA or CMV assignments 20 times. A later analysis grouped co-occurring TCRs with DBSCAN, adding TCRdist sequence similarity when clustering within HLA-allele-positive subsets. Repertoires with fewer than 30,000 or more than 120,000 public chains were left out of co-occurrence clustering, as were about five repertoires with anomalous nucleotide sharing. This immuneACCESS table, as held by TCRdb, lists in-frame sequences with V and J called but not all clones. Of the missing ones, under half trace to an unresolved V gene in checked studies; the others have no known cause. V, J and clone size are taken as reported in that table, and D and trimming were inferred from the DNA itself. This sample lists 200,000 or so clones; more than 65% were detected once. The top ten hold roughly 6% of the sample.

The cohort was made up of 650 to 700 healthy bone marrow donors. All cohort members were sampled while nominally healthy, although unrecorded immune exposures were likely present. The donor was CMV seropositive and was included in the group of about 290 seropositive cohort members. A peripheral blood sample was collected from each donor, and TCR beta sequencing was performed on peripheral blood mononuclear cells. Genomic DNA extraction from the blood cell samples was performed with the Qiagen DNeasy Blood Extraction Kit. Sequencing input: PBMCs. Recombination connected TRBV5-4 to TRBJ2-3, and 7 bases in between align with TRBD1. The clonotype originates from a woman aged 25 to 39 in good health and CMV-seropositive. The CDR3 in this case is CASSFDRVDTQYF. The base sequence is TGTGCCAGCAGCTTCGACAGGGTAGATACGCAGTATTTT.